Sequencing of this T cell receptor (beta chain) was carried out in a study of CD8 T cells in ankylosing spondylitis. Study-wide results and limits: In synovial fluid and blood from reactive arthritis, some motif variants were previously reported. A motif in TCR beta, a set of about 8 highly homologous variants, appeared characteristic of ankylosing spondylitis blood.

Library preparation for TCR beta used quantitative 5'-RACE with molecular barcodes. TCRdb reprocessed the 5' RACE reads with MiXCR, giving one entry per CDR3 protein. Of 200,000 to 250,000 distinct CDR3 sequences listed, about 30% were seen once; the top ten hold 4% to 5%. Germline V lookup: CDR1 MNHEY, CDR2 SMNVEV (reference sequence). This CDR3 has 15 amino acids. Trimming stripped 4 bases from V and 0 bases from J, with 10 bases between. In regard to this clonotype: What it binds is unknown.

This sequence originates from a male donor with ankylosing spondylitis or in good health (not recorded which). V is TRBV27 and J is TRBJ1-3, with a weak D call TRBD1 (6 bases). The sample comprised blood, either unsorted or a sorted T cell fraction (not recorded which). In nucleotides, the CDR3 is TGTGCCAGCAGTTCGGGACAAGTCTCTGGAAACACCATATATTTT. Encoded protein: CASSSGQVSGNTIYF.